The rows below give T cell receptor beta chains drawn from one sample of a study of T cell responses to AZD1222 COVID-19 vaccine. Profiled with immunoSEQ multiplex PCR; TCRdb holds only in-frame clones, not every one. The sample lists more than 100,000 clones; around 92% were seen once. Sequenced here: peripheral blood, sampled on day 0 of AZD1222 vaccination. The receptors shown here come from an adult in good health. Both conserved end residues are part of each CDR3. The order of the fields is clone size, V gene, J gene, D gene, CDR3 protein, CDR3 DNA. The D gene is left open where the match is weak. The size field is filled for only some rows; it gives once, few, many or a size class.

size: once; V: TRBV7-2; J: TRBJ2-7; D: NA; CDR3: CASTRAGVSHEQYF; DNA: TGTGCCAGCACCCGGGCAGGGGTCTCCCACGAGCAGTACTTC
size: NA; V: TRBV6-1; J: TRBJ1-3; D: NA; CDR3: CASSERGNSGNTIYF; DNA: TGTGCCAGCAGTGAAAGGGGAAACTCTGGAAACACCATATATTTT
size: NA; V: TRBV4-1; J: TRBJ1-1; D: NA; CDR3: CASSLDFDRNTEAFF; DNA: TGCGCCAGCAGCCTAGACTTCGACAGGAACACTGAAGCTTTCTTT
size: NA; V: TRBV6-2/TRBV6-3; J: TRBJ1-4; D: NA; CDR3: CASSYPPGRTSTNEKLFF; DNA: TGTGCCAGCAGTTACCCCCCCGGACGGACATCAACTAATGAAAAACTGTTTTTT
size: NA; V: TRBV6-1; J: TRBJ1-6; D: NA; CDR3: CASSEVGHSPLHF; DNA: TGTGCCAGCAGTGAAGTGGGCCATTCACCCCTCCACTTT
size: once; V: TRBV5-5; J: TRBJ2-2; D: NA; CDR3: CASSLVLSTGELFF; DNA: TGTGCCAGCAGCTTGGTACTGTCGACCGGGGAGCTGTTTTTT
size: NA; V: TRBV7-8; J: TRBJ1-2; D: NA; CDR3: CASSFLPLAVSAGADYGYTF; DNA: TGTGCCAGCAGCTTCTTGCCCCTTGCTGTCAGTGCAGGGGCAGACTATGGCTACACCTTC
size: NA; V: TRBV19; J: TRBJ2-2; D: NA; CDR3: CASSPLAPNTGELFF; DNA: TGTGCCAGTAGCCCCCTAGCGCCTAACACCGGGGAGCTGTTTTTT
size: NA; V: TRBV28; J: TRBJ1-4; D: NA; CDR3: CASSLAAKLFF; DNA: TGTGCCAGCAGTTTAGCGGCAAAACTGTTTTTT
size: NA; V: TRBV7-7; J: TRBJ1-3; D: NA; CDR3: CASSPGRGGNTIYF; DNA: TGTGCCAGCAGCCCAGGGCGAGGAGGAAACACCATATATTTT
size: NA; V: TRBV7-2; J: TRBJ1-2; D: NA; CDR3: CASSLTFSGYTF; DNA: TGTGCCAGCAGCTTGACTTTTTCTGGCTACACCTTC
size: NA; V: TRBV10-2; J: TRBJ2-7; D: NA; CDR3: CASSEGLPREQYF; DNA: TGCGCCAGCAGTGAGGGCCTACCGCGGGAGCAGTACTTC
size: NA; V: TRBV11-2; J: TRBJ2-2; D: NA; CDR3: CASSLDPGGGGTGELFF; DNA: TGTGCCAGCAGCTTAGATCCTGGAGGGGGAGGCACCGGGGAGCTGTTTTTT
size: NA; V: TRBV7-2; J: TRBJ1-4; D: TRBD1; CDR3: CASSGGGHNEKLFF; DNA: TGTGCCAGCAGTGGAGGGGGCCATAATGAAAAACTGTTTTTT
size: NA; V: TRBV6-4; J: TRBJ1-2; D: NA; CDR3: CASSEGYGYTF; DNA: TGTGCCAGCAGTGAGGGCTATGGCTACACCTTC
size: NA; V: TRBV5-4; J: TRBJ2-7; D: NA; CDR3: CASSLEYFEQYF; DNA: TGTGCCAGCAGCTTGGAGTATTTCGAGCAGTACTTC
size: NA; V: TRBV9; J: TRBJ2-2; D: NA; CDR3: CASSVGGTGELFF; DNA: TGTGCCAGCAGCGTAGGAGGTACCGGGGAGCTGTTTTTT
size: NA; V: TRBV5-1; J: TRBJ2-7; D: TRBD1; CDR3: CASSYRGGYEQYF; DNA: TGCGCCAGCAGTTACAGGGGCGGGTACGAGCAGTACTTC
size: NA; V: TRBV21-1; J: TRBJ2-3; D: NA; CDR3: CASSPRNGDRGAGTDTQYF; DNA: TGTGCCAGCAGCCCCAGAAATGGGGACAGGGGAGCGGGCACAGATACGCAGTATTTT
size: NA; V: TRBV6-5; J: TRBJ1-2; D: NA; CDR3: CASSSQFYGYTF; DNA: TGTGCCAGCAGTTCACAGTTCTATGGCTACACCTTC
size: NA; V: TRBV18; J: TRBJ2-2; D: TRBD2; CDR3: CASSPSLSGRETGELFF; DNA: TGTGCCAGCTCACCATCCTTGAGCGGGAGGGAGACCGGGGAGCTGTTTTTT
size: NA; V: TRBV4-1; J: TRBJ2-3; D: NA; CDR3: CASSPQASRQGTDTQYF; DNA: TGCGCCAGCAGCCCCCAGGCAAGTAGGCAGGGCACAGATACGCAGTATTTT
size: NA; V: TRBV4-3; J: TRBJ1-2; D: NA; CDR3: CASSQDRALGYGYTF; DNA: TGCGCCAGCAGCCAAGACAGAGCCCTGGGCTATGGCTACACCTTC
size: NA; V: TRBV5-1; J: TRBJ1-4; D: NA; CDR3: CASSPRFESAEEKLFF; DNA: TGCGCCAGCAGCCCCCGGTTCGAATCGGCTGAGGAAAAACTGTTTTTT
size: NA; V: TRBV19; J: TRBJ2-1; D: NA; CDR3: CASRPPGAKGAAEQFF; DNA: TGTGCCAGTAGGCCCCCGGGCGCCAAGGGCGCTGCCGAGCAGTTCTTC
size: NA; V: TRBV19; J: TRBJ2-6; D: NA; CDR3: CASRDFSGANVLTF; DNA: TGTGCCAGTAGGGACTTCTCTGGGGCCAACGTCCTGACTTTC